A selection of T cell receptor beta chains follows, all from one sample in a study of T cell responses to AZD1222 COVID-19 vaccine. Assay used: immunoSEQ multiplex PCR; TCRdb lists only in-frame clones, some missing. The sample shows about 120,000 clones, approximately 88% of them seen only once. Specimen: peripheral blood, collected on day 0 of AZD1222 vaccination. Receptor source: an adult in good health. The CDR3 runs from the conserved cysteine through the conserved F or W. D genes are given only for firm matches. Clone size is given for some rows only: seen once, a few or many times, or a class if the clone is expanded.

CDR3 length: 11
clone size: NA
J gene: TRBJ1-2
D gene: NA
V gene: TRBV19
CDR3 DNA: TGTGCCAGTAGCCACGGTGTGGGCTACACCTTC
CDR3 protein: CASSHGVGYTF

CDR3 length: 10
clone size: NA
J gene: TRBJ1-1
D gene: NA
V gene: TRBV3-1/TRBV3-2
CDR3 DNA: TGTGCCATCCAGGGCTCTGAAGCTTTCTTT
CDR3 protein: CAIQGSEAFF

CDR3 length: 17
clone size: NA
J gene: TRBJ1-5
D gene: TRBD1
V gene: TRBV19
CDR3 DNA: TGTGCCAGTATGATCGGACAGGGGAAGGTAGGCAATCAGCCCCAGCATTTT
CDR3 protein: CASMIGQGKVGNQPQHF

CDR3 length: 14
clone size: NA
J gene: TRBJ1-1
D gene: TRBD1
V gene: TRBV6-5
CDR3 DNA: TGTGCCAGCAGCCACAGGGGGTATGGCGCTGAAGCTTTCTTT
CDR3 protein: CASSHRGYGAEAFF

CDR3 length: 13
clone size: once
J gene: TRBJ1-5
D gene: NA
V gene: TRBV6-5
CDR3 DNA: TGTGCCAGCAACCCCGGGGACAATCAGCCCCAGCATTTT
CDR3 protein: CASNPGDNQPQHF

CDR3 length: 16
clone size: NA
J gene: TRBJ2-1
D gene: TRBD2
V gene: TRBV6-4
CDR3 DNA: TGTGCCAGCAGTGACACGACTAGCGGCTCCTACAATGAGCAGTTCTTC
CDR3 protein: CASSDTTSGSYNEQFF

CDR3 length: 16
clone size: once
J gene: TRBJ2-2
D gene: TRBD1
V gene: TRBV2
CDR3 DNA: TGTGCCAGCAGTGGGCAGGGGGTGAGGAACACCGGGGAGCTGTTTTTT
CDR3 protein: CASSGQGVRNTGELFF

CDR3 length: 11
clone size: few
J gene: TRBJ1-4
D gene: NA
V gene: TRBV12-3/TRBV12-4
CDR3 DNA: TGTGCCAGCAGTTTGTCACAGAAACTGTTTTTT
CDR3 protein: CASSLSQKLFF

CDR3 length: 14
clone size: NA
J gene: TRBJ2-3
D gene: TRBD1
V gene: TRBV19
CDR3 DNA: TGTGCCAGTAGTATGGGGACAGGACGAGATACGCAGTATTTT
CDR3 protein: CASSMGTGRDTQYF

CDR3 length: 14
clone size: NA
J gene: TRBJ1-1
D gene: TRBD1
V gene: TRBV5-1
CDR3 DNA: TGCGCCAGCAGCTTAACAGGGGGTACCCCTGAAGCTTTCTTT
CDR3 protein: CASSLTGGTPEAFF

CDR3 length: 12
clone size: few
J gene: TRBJ2-7
D gene: NA
V gene: TRBV10-3
CDR3 DNA: TGTGCCATCAGTGAGTCGGGGCACGAGCAGTACTTC
CDR3 protein: CAISESGHEQYF

CDR3 length: 14
clone size: NA
J gene: TRBJ1-2
D gene: NA
V gene: TRBV18
CDR3 DNA: TGTGCCAGCTCAAGACAAGGGACGGACTATGGCTACACCTTC
CDR3 protein: CASSRQGTDYGYTF

CDR3 length: 15
clone size: once
J gene: TRBJ1-1
D gene: NA
V gene: TRBV5-5
CDR3 DNA: TGTGCCAGCAGCTTGTTGGGGGGAATGAACACTGAAGCTTTCTTT
CDR3 protein: CASSLLGGMNTEAFF

CDR3 length: 15
clone size: NA
J gene: TRBJ2-7
D gene: TRBD2
V gene: TRBV9
CDR3 DNA: TGTGCCAGCAGCCCCCGTGTAGCGGGGACCTACGAGCAGTACTTC
CDR3 protein: CASSPRVAGTYEQYF

CDR3 length: 13
clone size: NA
J gene: TRBJ2-7
D gene: NA
V gene: TRBV12-3/TRBV12-4
CDR3 DNA: TGTGCCAGCAGTTTATATCAGCCCTACGAGCAGTACTTC
CDR3 protein: CASSLYQPYEQYF

CDR3 length: 13
clone size: NA
J gene: TRBJ1-2
D gene: NA
V gene: TRBV18
CDR3 DNA: TGTGCCAGCTCACCACAACGGGAAGAAGGCTACACCTTC
CDR3 protein: CASSPQREEGYTF

CDR3 length: 14
clone size: once
J gene: TRBJ1-4
D gene: NA
V gene: TRBV5-1
CDR3 DNA: TGCGCCAGCAGCTTATCTCAGGGAGATGAAAAACTGTTTTTT
CDR3 protein: CASSLSQGDEKLFF

CDR3 length: 12
clone size: once
J gene: TRBJ1-6
D gene: NA
V gene: TRBV4-3
CDR3 DNA: TGCGCCAGCAGCCAAGGGAGGGGATCCCTCCACTTT
CDR3 protein: CASSQGRGSLHF

CDR3 length: 14
clone size: NA
J gene: TRBJ1-1
D gene: NA
V gene: TRBV7-8
CDR3 DNA: TGTGCCAGCAGCCTTGCGGGGGCGAACACTGAAGCTTTCTTT
CDR3 protein: CASSLAGANTEAFF

CDR3 length: 14
clone size: few
J gene: TRBJ1-6
D gene: NA
V gene: TRBV5-1
CDR3 DNA: TGCGCCAGCAGCTTGGAGGGATCCGAATCACCCCTCCACTTT
CDR3 protein: CASSLEGSESPLHF

CDR3 length: 12
clone size: NA
J gene: TRBJ1-6
D gene: NA
V gene: TRBV11-2
CDR3 DNA: TGTGCCAGCAGCTTGGCCGGGTCACCCCTCCACTTT
CDR3 protein: CASSLAGSPLHF

CDR3 length: 13
clone size: NA
J gene: TRBJ1-1
D gene: NA
V gene: TRBV12-3/TRBV12-4
CDR3 DNA: TGTGCCAGCAGTTTACAGGGCGGGGCTGAAGCTTTCTTT
CDR3 protein: CASSLQGGAEAFF

CDR3 length: 12
clone size: NA
J gene: TRBJ2-5
D gene: NA
V gene: TRBV7-9
CDR3 DNA: TGTGCCAGCAGCACTAACCAAGAGACCCAGTACTTC
CDR3 protein: CASSTNQETQYF

CDR3 length: 12
clone size: NA
J gene: TRBJ1-5
D gene: NA
V gene: TRBV27
CDR3 DNA: TGTGCCAGCAGACCGGTTCAGCAGCCCCAGCATTTT
CDR3 protein: CASRPVQQPQHF

CDR3 length: 17
clone size: NA
J gene: TRBJ2-5
D gene: TRBD2
V gene: TRBV7-2
CDR3 DNA: TGTGCCAGCAGCGTAGCGGCTAGCGGGGGGGAACAAGAGACCCAGTACTTC
CDR3 protein: CASSVAASGGEQETQYF

CDR3 length: 13
clone size: NA
J gene: TRBJ2-5
D gene: NA
V gene: TRBV12-3/TRBV12-4
CDR3 DNA: TGTGCCAGCAGTTTCTTCAGCCAAGAGACCCAGTACTTC
CDR3 protein: CASSFFSQETQYF

CDR3 length: 16
clone size: few
J gene: TRBJ1-2
D gene: TRBD1
V gene: TRBV4-2
CDR3 DNA: TGTGCCAGCAGCCAGGATACAGGGGGCGCGTCGGAAGGCTACACCTTC
CDR3 protein: CASSQDTGGASEGYTF

CDR3 length: 14
clone size: NA
J gene: TRBJ1-4
D gene: TRBD1
V gene: TRBV7-9
CDR3 DNA: TGTGCCAGCAGCCCGGACAGGGGTAATGAAAAACTGTTTTTT
CDR3 protein: CASSPDRGNEKLFF

CDR3 length: 14
clone size: NA
J gene: TRBJ1-2
D gene: NA
V gene: TRBV11-2
CDR3 DNA: TGTGCCAGCAGCCCGGGCAGGGAAGTCTATGGCTACACCTTC
CDR3 protein: CASSPGREVYGYTF

CDR3 length: 13
clone size: NA
J gene: TRBJ2-7
D gene: NA
V gene: TRBV11-2
CDR3 DNA: TGTGCCAGCAGCTTTGAGAGGTCCTACGAGCAGTACTTC
CDR3 protein: CASSFERSYEQYF

CDR3 length: 17
clone size: once
J gene: TRBJ2-1
D gene: TRBD2
V gene: TRBV3-1/TRBV3-2
CDR3 DNA: TGTGCCAGCAGCCAGGACCCCCGCAGCGGGGTTTACAATGAGCAGTTCTTC
CDR3 protein: CASSQDPRSGVYNEQFF

CDR3 length: 17
clone size: NA
J gene: TRBJ2-7
D gene: TRBD2
V gene: TRBV4-1
CDR3 DNA: TGCGCCAGCAGCCAAGCCCAGGTTAGCGGGGGGGCCTACGAGCAGTACTTC
CDR3 protein: CASSQAQVSGGAYEQYF

CDR3 length: 14
clone size: NA
J gene: TRBJ2-3
D gene: TRBD1
V gene: TRBV5-5
CDR3 DNA: TGTGCCAGCAGGCCTACAGGGGGCACAGATACGCAGTATTTT
CDR3 protein: CASRPTGGTDTQYF

CDR3 length: 13
clone size: NA
J gene: TRBJ1-1
D gene: NA
V gene: TRBV6-5
CDR3 DNA: TGTGCCAGCAGTTACTCAGAGGAGGCTGAAGCTTTCTTT
CDR3 protein: CASSYSEEAEAFF

CDR3 length: 18
clone size: NA
J gene: TRBJ2-6
D gene: TRBD1
V gene: TRBV6-4
CDR3 DNA: TGTGCCAGCAGTCGGACAGGGGGCCAGGGCTCTGGGGCCAACGTCCTGACTTTC
CDR3 protein: CASSRTGGQGSGANVLTF

CDR3 length: 14
clone size: NA
J gene: TRBJ1-1
D gene: NA
V gene: TRBV28
CDR3 DNA: TGTGCCAGCAGAGGTCTACAGATGAACACTGAAGCTTTCTTT
CDR3 protein: CASRGLQMNTEAFF